The clone carrying this TCR beta chain showed up many times. This entry belongs to a study of human T cells and chemical hapten exposure. Study in general: The patch tests put 0.01% DPC on the skin of the upper back and were read 6 days later. Enrolled patients were predominantly female and had alopecia areata, totalis or universalis.

Described time point: pre-sensitization, week 0. The treatment was: therapeutic diphenylcyclopropenone sensitization with weekly scalp DPC. TCRdb passed the RACE reads through MiXCR, listing each CDR3 protein once. The sample holds a few hundred thousand distinct CDR3 sequences; over 7.5% are singletons and the top ten take 0.9% to 1.5%. V lost 5 bases, J lost 4 bases, and 12 bases lay in between. The CDR3 extends over 14 amino acids. This TCR derives from a man between 18 and 29 years old with alopecia areata. Some clones in this sample may be carry-over from other donors' samples. Here the sequenced sample was whole blood, taken in connection with sensitization to the hapten diphenylcyclopropenone (DPC). The chain carries TRBV12-3 or TRBV12-4 and TRBJ1-3, with D possibly matching TRBD1 (5 bases). The CDR3, as DNA: TGTGCCAGCAGTCTTGATCGGGGCGGAAACACCATATATTTT. The encoded protein is CASSLDRGGNTIYF.